This is a list of T cell receptor beta chains from one sample in a study of cytomegalovirus exposure and HLA in healthy donors. Profiling relied on immunoSEQ multiplex PCR, and the TCRdb table lists in-frame clones only, not all of them. The sample has approximately 97,000 clones, around 80% seen once. Sequenced material: PBMCs. The receptors come from a male donor in good health and CMV-seropositive. Both conserved end residues are part of each CDR3. D genes are given only for firm matches. Only part of the rows carry a size: once, few, many, or a class if the clone is expanded.

TRBJ1-1	TRBV13	NA	TRBD1	TGTGCCAGCAATTTCAGGGGGACGAACACTGAAGCTTTCTTT	CASNFRGTNTEAFF
TRBJ1-2	TRBV30	NA	NA	TGTGCCCAAAGCATCCGCTCATTCTGCACCTTC	CAQSIRSFCTF
TRBJ1-6	TRBV6-4	NA	TRBD1	TGTGCCAGCAGAGGACAGGGAAATTCACCCCTCCACTTT	CASRGQGNSPLHF
TRBJ1-5	TRBV5-1	NA	TRBD1	TGCGCCAGCAGCTTGGGGACAGGGGATCAGCCCCAGCATTTT	CASSLGTGDQPQHF
TRBJ2-1	TRBV5-4	NA	TRBD1	TGTGCCAGCACCTCGGGACAGGGGGCCTCGAGCTCCTACAATGAGCAGTTCTTC	CASTSGQGASSSYNEQFF
TRBJ2-1	TRBV7-6	NA	NA	TGTGCCAGCAGCTTAGGGGGGGGGCAGGGACTCTCGGTCTACAATGAGCAGTTCTTC	CASSLGGGQGLSVYNEQFF
TRBJ2-3	TRBV29-1	NA	TRBD1	TGCAGCTTGGATGTTGGGACAGGGGGTGAAACGCAGTATTTT	CSLDVGTGGETQYF
TRBJ2-1	TRBV7-8	NA	NA	TGTGCCAGCAGCTTTGCACAGAAGTACAATGAGCAGTTCTTC	CASSFAQKYNEQFF
TRBJ2-3	TRBV4-1	NA	NA	TGCGCCAGCAGCCTCGCGACCGGGGCAGATACGCAGTATTTT	CASSLATGADTQYF
TRBJ2-5	TRBV5-6	NA	NA	TGTGCCAGCAGCCGCAGGGAAGAGACCCAGTACTTC	CASSRREETQYF
TRBJ1-4	TRBV5-1	NA	TRBD1	TGCGCCAGCAGCCGGGACAGTAATGAAAAACTGTTTTTT	CASSRDSNEKLFF
TRBJ1-2	TRBV6-5	NA	NA	TGTGCCAGCAGTGAAACAGGGTCTAACTATGGCTACACCTTC	CASSETGSNYGYTF
TRBJ2-5	TRBV14	NA	TRBD2	TGTGCCAGCAGCCAAGATGGGCGACTAGCGGCACAAGAGACCCAGTACTTC	CASSQDGRLAAQETQYF
TRBJ2-2	TRBV6-1	NA	NA	TGTGCCAGCAGTCAACTTTGGGGGGACACCGGGGAGCTGTTTTTT	CASSQLWGDTGELFF
TRBJ2-7	TRBV2	NA	TRBD1	TGTGCCAGCAGTGACAAACAGGGGCCCTACGAGCAGTACTTC	CASSDKQGPYEQYF
TRBJ1-1	TRBV6-5	NA	NA	TGTGCCAGCAGTCCAGCCCCGGACAGAACTGAAGCTTTCTTT	CASSPAPDRTEAFF
TRBJ1-1	TRBV27	NA	NA	TGTGCCAGCAGCCTAGGAGGGGCCCTGAACACTGAAGCTTTCTTT	CASSLGGALNTEAFF
TRBJ1-2	TRBV5-4	NA	NA	TGTGCCAGCAGCTCCCCGAGTCTATCTCACTATGGCTACACCTTC	CASSSPSLSHYGYTF
TRBJ1-2	TRBV11-2	NA	NA	TGTGCCAGCAGCCCCGCGGTCGGGAGCGGCTACACCTTC	CASSPAVGSGYTF
TRBJ2-7	TRBV7-3	NA	NA	TGTGCCAGCAGCTTTCCCGACTGCTACGAGCAGTACTTC	CASSFPDCYEQYF
TRBJ1-4	TRBV9	NA	NA	TGTGCCAGCAGCGTAGCGCAGGGCCGTAATGAAAAACTGTTTTTT	CASSVAQGRNEKLFF
TRBJ1-3	TRBV6-6	NA	NA	TGTGCCAGCAGTTACGCCGGCTCTGGAAACACCATATATTTT	CASSYAGSGNTIYF
TRBJ2-3	TRBV2	NA	TRBD2	TGTGCCAGCAGTCCTAGCGGGGTGGGATCAGATACGCAGTATTTT	CASSPSGVGSDTQYF
TRBJ2-7	TRBV2	NA	TRBD1	TGTGCCAGCCTTAGGGGGCACGACGAGCAGTACTTC	CASLRGHDEQYF
TRBJ2-7	TRBV6-6	NA	NA	TGTGCCAGCAGTCCACCCCAGGGGGGCGAGCAGTACTTC	CASSPPQGGEQYF
TRBJ2-5	TRBV7-9	NA	TRBD2	TGTGCCAGTTTACTTGGGACTAGCGGGGCGCAAGAGACCCAGTACTTC	CASLLGTSGAQETQYF
TRBJ1-2	TRBV2	NA	NA	TGTGCCAGCAGTGTGAACAGCATCTATGGCTACACCTTC	CASSVNSIYGYTF
TRBJ1-2	TRBV7-2	NA	TRBD1	TGTGCCAGCAGCTTTGGTGGGACAGGGGTTGGCTACACCTTC	CASSFGGTGVGYTF
TRBJ1-4	TRBV7-9	few	NA	TGTGCCAGCAGCTTAGGACTGGATTATAATGAAAAACTGTTTTTT	CASSLGLDYNEKLFF
TRBJ1-2	TRBV5-1	NA	NA	TGCGCCAGCAGCTTGGAGTGGGCAGGGGATGGCTACACCTTC	CASSLEWAGDGYTF
TRBJ1-4	TRBV19	NA	NA	TGTGCCAGTAATCCGCGGGACGGCTATAATGAAAAACTGTTTTTT	CASNPRDGYNEKLFF
TRBJ2-5	TRBV9	NA	TRBD2	TGTGCCAGCAGCCCAATTAGGGGAGGGAAAGAGACCCAGTACTTC	CASSPIRGGKETQYF
TRBJ2-4	TRBV4-3	NA	NA	TGCGCCAGCAGCCAAGATGCGGGGCACTCCCTAGCCAAAAACATTCAGTACTTC	CASSQDAGHSLAKNIQYF
TRBJ2-7	TRBV29-1	NA	NA	TGCAGCGTTGTGTCTAGCTTCTACGAGCAGTACTTC	CSVVSSFYEQYF
TRBJ2-4	TRBV6-5	NA	TRBD1	TGTGCCAGCAGTCTAAGGACAGGGCGGGACATTCAGTACTTC	CASSLRTGRDIQYF
TRBJ1-2	TRBV5-4	NA	NA	TGTGCCAGCACCAACGCAAGGGGGGGATATGGCTACACCTTC	CASTNARGGYGYTF
TRBJ1-2	TRBV6-5	NA	TRBD1	TGTGCCAGCAGTTCCACGACAGGGTATGGCTACACCTTC	CASSSTTGYGYTF
TRBJ1-1	TRBV4-3	few	TRBD1	TGCGCCAGCAGCCAAGGGACAGGGGGGATTGACACTGAAGCTTTCTTT	CASSQGTGGIDTEAFF
TRBJ2-5	TRBV4-1	NA	TRBD2	TGCGCCAGCAGGCTAGCGGAGGGAGAGACCCAGTACTTC	CASRLAEGETQYF
TRBJ1-2	TRBV6-1	NA	TRBD1	TGTGCCAGCAGTGCCGGGACAGGGAATGGCTACACCTTC	CASSAGTGNGYTF
TRBJ1-3	TRBV7-9	NA	NA	TGTGCCAGCAGCTCCTACAGGGAAATGGCTGGAAACACCATATATTTT	CASSSYREMAGNTIYF
TRBJ1-1	TRBV5-1	NA	TRBD1	TGCGCCAGCAGCCCCGGGACAGGGGGACACGGGAACACTGAAGCTTTCTTT	CASSPGTGGHGNTEAFF
TRBJ1-1	TRBV27	NA	NA	TGTGCCAGCAGTTTAGATCGGTTCCCCGGCACTGAAGCTTTCTTT	CASSLDRFPGTEAFF
TRBJ2-1	TRBV4-2	NA	TRBD2	TGTGCCAGCAGCCAAGATCGGGCTAGCGGGGGGAATGAGCAGTTCTTC	CASSQDRASGGNEQFF
TRBJ1-2	TRBV30	NA	TRBD1	TGTGCCTCGAGAAACCGGTGGGACAGGCTTTCCGCTAACTATGGCTACACCTTC	CASRNRWDRLSANYGYTF
TRBJ1-2	TRBV7-2	NA	TRBD1	TGTGCCAGCAGCTTTGGGACAGGGACTAACTATGGCTACACCTTC	CASSFGTGTNYGYTF
TRBJ2-5	TRBV30	NA	TRBD2	TGTGCCTGGAGTCGAACTAGCGTGGAGACCCAGTACTTC	CAWSRTSVETQYF
TRBJ1-1	TRBV6-6	NA	TRBD1	TGTGCCAGCATCGACAGGGGGAACACTGAAGCTTTCTTT	CASIDRGNTEAFF
TRBJ1-5	TRBV2	NA	NA	TGTGCCAGCAGCGGAGAAAATCAGCCCCAGCATTTT	CASSGENQPQHF
TRBJ1-4	TRBV25-1	NA	NA	TGTGCCAGCAGTGAACCGGGGAGGGGTAATGAAAAACTGTTTTTT	CASSEPGRGNEKLFF